The T cell receptor beta chain described here comes from a study of radiotherapy plus CTLA-4 blockade in lung cancer. CDR3 length: 16 amino acids. V shed 0 bases, J shed 2 bases, and the junction held 7 bases outside the gene matches. Germline CDR1 SGHRS, CDR2 YFSETQ. This table comes from immunoSEQ multiplex PCR, and its TCRdb copy is limited to in-frame clones, with some not included. This sample has tens of thousands of clones; about four fifths occur once, and the top ten carry approximately 5%. Sequenced here: peripheral blood, sampled from a patient treated with radiotherapy plus ipilimumab. This chain connects TRBV5-1 to TRBJ2-5; 7 bases are a match to TRBD1. This clonotype was obtained from a human donor with non-small cell lung cancer whose response to radiotherapy plus ipilimumab could not be evaluated. CDR3 sequence (DNA): TGCGCCAGCAGCTTGGCATTACGACAGGGTCAAGAGACCCAGTACTTC. Amino acid sequence: CASSLALRQGQETQYF.